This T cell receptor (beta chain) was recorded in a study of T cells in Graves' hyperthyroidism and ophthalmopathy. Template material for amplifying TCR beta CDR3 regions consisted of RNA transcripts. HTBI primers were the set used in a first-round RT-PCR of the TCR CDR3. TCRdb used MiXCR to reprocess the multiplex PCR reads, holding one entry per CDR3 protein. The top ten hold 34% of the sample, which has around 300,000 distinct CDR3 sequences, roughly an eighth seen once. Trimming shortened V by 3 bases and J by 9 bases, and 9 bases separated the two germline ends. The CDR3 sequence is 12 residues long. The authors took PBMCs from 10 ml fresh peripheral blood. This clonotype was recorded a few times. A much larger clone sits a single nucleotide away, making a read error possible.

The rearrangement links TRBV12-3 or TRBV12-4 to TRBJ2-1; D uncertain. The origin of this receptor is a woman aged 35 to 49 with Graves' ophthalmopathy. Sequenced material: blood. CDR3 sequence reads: CASSLTAPEQFF. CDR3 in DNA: TGTGCCAGCAGTTTGACTGCGCCTGAGCAGTTCTTC.